This TCR beta chain was identified in a study of T cell responses to AZD1222 COVID-19 vaccine. Here immunoSEQ multiplex PCR was the method, and the copy in TCRdb shows in-frame clones only, minus some. This table holds 150,000 to 200,000 clones, around nine tenths found once. Study findings and constraints: Distributed over spike, vaccine-associated CD4 TCRs predominated at 160-218 and 743-854.

Notes on this clone: Its antigen remains unidentified.

The CDR3 is 15 residues long. The germline V gene encodes CDR1 MNHEY and CDR2 SMNVEV (reference sequence). V shed 5 bases and J 0 bases; nucleotides not matched to a gene: 6. This clonotype originated in an adult who received the MenACWY meningococcal vaccine as a control. The chain recombines TRBV27 with TRBJ1-1, with 7 bases matching TRBD1. Sequenced material: peripheral blood, taken 28 days after the second dose of the MenACWY control vaccine. CDR3 sequence reads: CASSRTGQMNTEAFF. The CDR3 DNA reads as TGTGCCAGCAGTAGAACGGGACAGATGAACACTGAAGCTTTCTTT.